This T cell receptor beta chain came from a study of blood T cell repertoires in COVID-19. The CDR3 has 16 amino acids. Repertoires were generated with immunoSEQ multiplex PCR, while TCRdb's copy carries only in-frame clones and drops some. The sample shows over 250,000 clones, 88% of them seen only once. Study members were between about 18 and 89 years old and lived in 24 US regions. Cohorts were based on clinical histories the participants reported. The TCR comes from a woman in her sixties or seventies in a cohort exposed to, infected with or recovered from COVID-19 (not recorded which). The sequenced sample was PBMCs or T cells enriched from blood (not recorded which). The V call is TRBV1, the J call TRBJ2-3; TRBD2 was called by the table and not checked on the DNA. TRBV1 is labeled a pseudogene. The CDR3 region is CTSSRSSGRRSDTQYF. In DNA form, the CDR3 reads TGCACCAGCAGCAGATCTAGCGGGAGAAGGTCTGATACGCAGTATTTT.